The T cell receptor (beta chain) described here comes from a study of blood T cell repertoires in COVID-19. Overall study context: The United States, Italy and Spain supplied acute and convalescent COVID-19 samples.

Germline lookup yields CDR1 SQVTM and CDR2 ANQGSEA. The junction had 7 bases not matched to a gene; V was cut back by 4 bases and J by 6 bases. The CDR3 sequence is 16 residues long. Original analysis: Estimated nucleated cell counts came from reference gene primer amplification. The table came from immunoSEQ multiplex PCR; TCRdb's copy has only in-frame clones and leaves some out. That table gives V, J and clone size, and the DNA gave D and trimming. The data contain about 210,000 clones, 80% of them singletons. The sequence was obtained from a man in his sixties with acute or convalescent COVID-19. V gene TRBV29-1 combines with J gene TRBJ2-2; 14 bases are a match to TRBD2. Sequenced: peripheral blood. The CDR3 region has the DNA TGCAGCGTTGGGGGGACTAGCGGGAGCGTGTCCGGGGAGCTGTTTTTT. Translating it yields CSVGGTSGSVSGELFF.